This TCR beta chain was retrieved from a study of cytomegalovirus exposure and HLA in healthy donors. V gave up 7 bases and J gave up 6 bases, with 18 bases separating them. The V gene's germline CDR1 is MNHNY and CDR2 SVGAGI (reference sequence). The CDR3 contains 14 residues. This clone has just one count. Antigen unknown. Amplification used 60 Vbeta primers and 13 Jbeta primers. TCRdb's copy holds only in-frame clones and misses some; the assay was immunoSEQ multiplex PCR. The table records some 140,000 clones, 60% to 75% of them present only once. General observations from the study: Several top significant clusters appeared, in a later analysis, to be linked to common viral pathogens. It was in a later analysis that TCR association rates were seen to vary by HLA locus, highest for DRB1 and lowest for HLA-C.

Nominally healthy donors provided the samples, though records likely missed some immune exposures. The source material was PBMCs. V is TRBV6-6 and J is TRBJ1-1; no definite D call. The sequence was collected from a man younger than 30 in good health and CMV-seronegative. DNA of the CDR3: TGTGCCAGCAATACCCTCCATGGGCCAGCTGAAGCTTTCTTT. Amino acid sequence: CASNTLHGPAEAFF.